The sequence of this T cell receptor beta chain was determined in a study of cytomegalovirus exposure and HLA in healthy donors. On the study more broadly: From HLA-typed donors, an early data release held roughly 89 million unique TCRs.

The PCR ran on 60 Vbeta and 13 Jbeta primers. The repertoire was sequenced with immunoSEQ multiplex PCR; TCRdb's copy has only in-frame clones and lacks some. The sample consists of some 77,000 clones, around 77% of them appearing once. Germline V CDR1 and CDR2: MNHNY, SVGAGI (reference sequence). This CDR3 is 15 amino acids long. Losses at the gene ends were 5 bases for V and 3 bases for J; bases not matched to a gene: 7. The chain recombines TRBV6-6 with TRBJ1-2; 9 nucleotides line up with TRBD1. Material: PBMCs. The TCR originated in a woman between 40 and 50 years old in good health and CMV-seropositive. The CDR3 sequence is CASSLGQGNHYGYTF. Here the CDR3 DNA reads TGTGCCAGCAGTCTTGGACAGGGGAACCACTATGGCTACACCTTC.